This T cell receptor (beta chain) came from a study of cytomegalovirus exposure and HLA in healthy donors. Notes on the study in general: The study had only CMV serostatus as immune exposure information. TCR beta V segments were, for the most part, productive about 87% or about 30% of the time in an earlier analysis. CMV antigen specificity of a few CMV-associated chains was confirmed in vitro.

The PCR used 60 Vbeta and 13 Jbeta primers. Generated by immunoSEQ multiplex PCR, the TCRdb table keeps only in-frame clones and is missing some. The sample consists of approximately 190,000 clones, approximately 82% of them appearing once. After removal of 3 bases from V and 0 bases from J, the junction contained 8 bases not matched to a gene. Germline-derived CDR1 and CDR2 are LNHDA and SQIVND (reference sequence). The CDR3 extends over 19 amino acids. Notes on this clone: As yet, its antigen is unknown.

This receptor was identified in a woman aged 18-29 years in good health and CMV-seronegative. Source material: PBMCs. The V gene is TRBV19, the J gene TRBJ2-2; 12 bases fit TRBD2. CDR3 residues: CASSIRGLAGGANTGELFF. DNA of the CDR3: TGTGCCAGTAGTATCCGGGGACTAGCGGGTGGCGCGAACACCGGGGAGCTGTTTTTT.